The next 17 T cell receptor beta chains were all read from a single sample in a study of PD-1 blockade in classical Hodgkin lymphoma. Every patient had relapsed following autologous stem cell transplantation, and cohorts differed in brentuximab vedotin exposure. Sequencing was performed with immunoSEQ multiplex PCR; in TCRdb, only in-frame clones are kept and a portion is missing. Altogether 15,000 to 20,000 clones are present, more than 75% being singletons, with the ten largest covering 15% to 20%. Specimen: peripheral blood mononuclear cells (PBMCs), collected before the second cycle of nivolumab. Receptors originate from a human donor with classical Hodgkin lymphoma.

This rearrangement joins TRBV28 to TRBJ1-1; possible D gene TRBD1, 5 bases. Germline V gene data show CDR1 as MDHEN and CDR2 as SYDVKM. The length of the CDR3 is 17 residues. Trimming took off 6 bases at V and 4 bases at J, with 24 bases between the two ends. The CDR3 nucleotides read TGTGCCAGCAGCCTTTTCGGAGGGGCGGGATCTAGCACTGAAGCTTTCTTT. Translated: CASSLFGGAGSSTEAFF. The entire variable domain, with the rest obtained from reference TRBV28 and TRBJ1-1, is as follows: DVKVTQSSRYLVKRTGEKVFLECVQDMDHENMFWYRQDPGLGLRLIYFSYDVKMKEKGDIPEGYSVSREKKERFSLILESASTNQTSMYLCASSLFGGAGSSTEAFFGQGTRLTVV.

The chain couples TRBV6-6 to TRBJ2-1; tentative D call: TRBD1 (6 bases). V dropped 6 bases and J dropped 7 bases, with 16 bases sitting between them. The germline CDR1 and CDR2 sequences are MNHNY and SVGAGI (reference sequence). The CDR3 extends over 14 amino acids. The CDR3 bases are TGTGCCAGCAGCCCAGGGGCTTCCCCTAATGAGCAGTTCTTC. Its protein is CASSPGASPNEQFF.

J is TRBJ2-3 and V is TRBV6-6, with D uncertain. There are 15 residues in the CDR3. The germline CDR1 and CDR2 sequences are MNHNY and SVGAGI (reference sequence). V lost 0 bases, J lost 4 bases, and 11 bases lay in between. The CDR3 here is CASSYSPSLPDTQYF. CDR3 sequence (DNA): TGTGCCAGCAGTTACTCTCCTAGTCTCCCAGATACGCAGTATTTT.

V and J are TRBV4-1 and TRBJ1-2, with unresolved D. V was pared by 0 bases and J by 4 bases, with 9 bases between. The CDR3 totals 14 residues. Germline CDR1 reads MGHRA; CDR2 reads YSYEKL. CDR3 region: CASSQESATYGYTF. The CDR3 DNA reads TGCGCCAGCAGCCAAGAATCGGCAACCTATGGCTACACCTTC.

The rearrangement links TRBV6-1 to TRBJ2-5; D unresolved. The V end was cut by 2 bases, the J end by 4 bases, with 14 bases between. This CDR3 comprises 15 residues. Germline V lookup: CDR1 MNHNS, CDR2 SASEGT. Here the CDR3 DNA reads TGTGCCAGCAGTGAACCCGGCGCTTTCGGAGAGACCCAGTACTTC. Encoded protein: CASSEPGAFGETQYF.

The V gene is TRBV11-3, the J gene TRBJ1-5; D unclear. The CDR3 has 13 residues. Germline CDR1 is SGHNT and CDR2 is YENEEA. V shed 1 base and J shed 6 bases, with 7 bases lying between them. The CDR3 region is CASSLVRGQPQHF. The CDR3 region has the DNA TGTGCCAGCAGCTTAGTTCGTGGTCAGCCCCAGCATTTT.

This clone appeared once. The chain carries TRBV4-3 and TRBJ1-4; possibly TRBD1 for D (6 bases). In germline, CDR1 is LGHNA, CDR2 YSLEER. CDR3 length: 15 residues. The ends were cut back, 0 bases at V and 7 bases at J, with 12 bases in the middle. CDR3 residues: CASSQDAGAVEKLFF. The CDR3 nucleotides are TGCGCCAGCAGCCAAGATGCAGGGGCGGTTGAAAAACTGTTTTTT.

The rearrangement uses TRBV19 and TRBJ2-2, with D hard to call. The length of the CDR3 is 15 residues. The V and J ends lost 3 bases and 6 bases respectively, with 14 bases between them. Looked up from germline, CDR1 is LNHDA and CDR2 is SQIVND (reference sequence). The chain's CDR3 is CASSMVPERAGELFF. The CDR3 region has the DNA TGTGCCAGTAGTATGGTCCCGGAGCGCGCCGGGGAGCTGTTTTTT.

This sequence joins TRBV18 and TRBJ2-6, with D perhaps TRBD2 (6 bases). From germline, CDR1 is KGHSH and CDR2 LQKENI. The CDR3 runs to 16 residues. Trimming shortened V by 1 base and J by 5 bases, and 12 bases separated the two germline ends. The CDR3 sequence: CASSPRGELRANVLTF. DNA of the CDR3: TGTGCCAGCTCACCACGGGGGGAGTTGAGGGCCAACGTCCTGACTTTC.

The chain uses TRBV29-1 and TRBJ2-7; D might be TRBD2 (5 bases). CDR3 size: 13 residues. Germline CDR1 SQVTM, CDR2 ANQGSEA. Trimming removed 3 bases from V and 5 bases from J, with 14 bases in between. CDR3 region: CSVDGGSSHEQYF. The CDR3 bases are TGCAGCGTTGACGGTGGGAGTTCCCACGAGCAGTACTTC.

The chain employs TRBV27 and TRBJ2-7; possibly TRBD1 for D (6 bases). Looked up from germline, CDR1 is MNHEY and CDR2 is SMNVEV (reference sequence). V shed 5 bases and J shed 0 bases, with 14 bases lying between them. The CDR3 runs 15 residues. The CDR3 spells CASSPQGRNSYEQYF. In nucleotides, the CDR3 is TGTGCCAGCAGTCCACAGGGACGAAACTCCTACGAGCAGTACTTC.

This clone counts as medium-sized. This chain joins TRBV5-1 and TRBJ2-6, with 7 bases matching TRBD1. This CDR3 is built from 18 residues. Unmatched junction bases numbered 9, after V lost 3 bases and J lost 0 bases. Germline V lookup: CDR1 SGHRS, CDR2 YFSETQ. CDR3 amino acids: CASSSGDSTPSGANVLTF. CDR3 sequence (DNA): TGCGCCAGCAGCTCCGGGGACAGTACTCCCTCTGGGGCCAACGTCCTGACTTTC. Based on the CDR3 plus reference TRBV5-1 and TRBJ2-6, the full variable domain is KAGVTQTPRYLIKTRGQQVTLSCSPISGHRSVSWYQQTPGQGLQFLFEYFSETQRNKGNFPGRFSGRQFSNSRSEMNVSTLELGDSALYLCASSSGDSTPSGANVLTFGAGSRLTVL.

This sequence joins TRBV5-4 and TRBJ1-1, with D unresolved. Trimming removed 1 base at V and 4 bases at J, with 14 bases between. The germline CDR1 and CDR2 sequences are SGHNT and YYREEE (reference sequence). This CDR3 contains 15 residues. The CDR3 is CASSLSGLWSTEAFF. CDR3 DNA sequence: TGTGCCAGCAGCTTGTCAGGCCTTTGGAGCACTGAAGCTTTCTTT.

CDR3 in DNA: TGTGCCAGCAGCCTGCACCCGACTAGCGGAAGCTACGAGCAGTACTTC. It codes for CASSLHPTSGSYEQYF. This rearrangement joins TRBV7-2 to TRBJ2-7; 9 nucleotides match TRBD2. Trimming at V came to 5 bases and at J to 3 bases, leaving 11 bases not matched to a gene. CDR3 length: 16 residues. Germline CDR1 and CDR2: SGHTA and FQGNSA. Supplemented by reference TRBV7-2 and TRBJ2-7, the full variable domain reads GAGVSQSPSNKVTEKGKDVELRCDPISGHTALYWYRQSLGQGLEFLIYFQGNSAPDKSGLPSDRFSAERTGGSVSTLTIQRTQQEDSAVYLCASSLHPTSGSYEQYFGPGTRLTVT.

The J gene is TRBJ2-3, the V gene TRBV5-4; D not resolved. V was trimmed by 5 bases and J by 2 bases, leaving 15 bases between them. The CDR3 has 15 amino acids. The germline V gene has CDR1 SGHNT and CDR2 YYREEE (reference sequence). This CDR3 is CASRSRTSNTDTQYF. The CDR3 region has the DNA TGTGCCAGCAGATCTAGGACGTCAAACACAGATACGCAGTATTTT.

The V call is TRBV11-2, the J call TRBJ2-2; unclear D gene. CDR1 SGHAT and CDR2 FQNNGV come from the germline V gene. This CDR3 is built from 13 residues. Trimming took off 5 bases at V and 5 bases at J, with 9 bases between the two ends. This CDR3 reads CASSPDLTGELFF. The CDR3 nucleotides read TGTGCCAGCAGCCCAGATTTGACCGGGGAGCTGTTTTTT.

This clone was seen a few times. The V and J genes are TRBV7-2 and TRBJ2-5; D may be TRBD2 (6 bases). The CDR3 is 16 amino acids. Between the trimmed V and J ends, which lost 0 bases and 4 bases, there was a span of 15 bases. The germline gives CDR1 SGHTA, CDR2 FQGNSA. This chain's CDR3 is CASSLAGTQVGETQYF. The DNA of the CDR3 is TGTGCCAGCAGCTTAGCCGGGACTCAGGTGGGAGAGACCCAGTACTTC. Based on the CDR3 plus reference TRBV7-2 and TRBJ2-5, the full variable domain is GAGVSQSPSNKVTEKGKDVELRCDPISGHTALYWYRQSLGQGLEFLIYFQGNSAPDKSGLPSDRFSAERTGGSVSTLTIQRTQQEDSAVYLCASSLAGTQVGETQYFGPGTRLLVL.